What follows describes a single TCR beta chain. What it recognizes is unknown. The record originates from a study of cytomegalovirus exposure and HLA in healthy donors. Whole-study findings and limits: As was reported, the HLA-A and HLA-B alleles of most subjects were accurately predicted from TCR beta sequences. There were under 200 TCR beta chains listed as cytomegalovirus-associated. HLA alleles were associated with roughly 15,000 TCR beta sequences in a later analysis at 0.05 false discovery rate.

The PCR was carried out with 60 Vbeta primers and 13 Jbeta primers. Sequencing used immunoSEQ multiplex PCR; TCRdb keeps in-frame clones, though not all of them. The sample records fewer than 140,000 clones, roughly 82% being singletons. The CDR3 is 15 residues long. Germline assignment: CDR1 LGHNA and CDR2 YSLEER. Trimming took off 1 base at V and 4 bases at J, with 14 bases between the two ends. V usage is TRBV4-3 and J usage is TRBJ2-7, with a weak D call TRBD1 (7 bases). The sequenced material came from PBMCs. The origin of this receptor is a man aged 50 or older in good health and CMV-seronegative. The CDR3 is CASSQGRGAAYEQYF. CDR3 nucleotide sequence: TGCGCCAGCAGCCAAGGCAGGGGGGCGGCGTACGAGCAGTACTTC.